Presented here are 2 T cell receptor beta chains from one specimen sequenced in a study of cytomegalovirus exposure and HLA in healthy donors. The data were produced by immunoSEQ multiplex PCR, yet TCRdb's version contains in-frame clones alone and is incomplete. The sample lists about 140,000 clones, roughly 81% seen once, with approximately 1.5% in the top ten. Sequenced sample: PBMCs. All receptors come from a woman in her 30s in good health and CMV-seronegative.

CDR3 residues: CSVGGGTGGLANTEAFF. The CDR3 DNA reads TGCAGCGTTGGAGGAGGGACAGGGGGCTTGGCGAACACTGAAGCTTTCTTT. This chain uses TRBV29-1 with TRBJ1-1; 12 bases are shared with TRBD1. The CDR3 totals 17 residues. The ends lost 4 bases at V and 1 base at J; junction bases unmatched: 10. CDR1 and CDR2 (germline): SQVTM, ANQGSEA.

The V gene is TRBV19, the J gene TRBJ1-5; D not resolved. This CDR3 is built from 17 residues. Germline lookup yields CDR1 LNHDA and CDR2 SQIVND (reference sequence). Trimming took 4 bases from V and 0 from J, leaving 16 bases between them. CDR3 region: CASSTDFIARSNQPQHF. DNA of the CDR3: TGTGCCAGTAGTACCGACTTTATCGCCCGTAGCAATCAGCCCCAGCATTTT.